This TCR beta chain was identified during a study of T cell repertoires in cytomegalovirus infection. Notes on the study in general: There were HLA-C-restricted CMV-specific TCR beta clonotypes dominating the ex vivo response.

TCRdb fed the reads into MiXCR, producing one record per CDR3 protein. The sample yields roughly 150,000 distinct CDR3 sequences, roughly a quarter seen once. The germline CDR1 and CDR2 sequences are SNHLY and FYNNEI. V trimming: 8 bases; J trimming: 12 bases; junction bases outside the gene matches: 7. There are 12 residues in the CDR3. The sample holds one count of this clonotype. What it binds is not known. This sequence was found in a human donor in good health (CMV status not recorded). Some clones in this sample may be carry-over from other donors' samples. The sample was PBMCs. This sequence joins TRBV2 and TRBJ2-1, with 10 nucleotides matching TRBD1. CDR3 nucleotides: TGTGCCAGCCGGGACAGGGGCGATGTGCAGTTCTTC. It encodes CASRDRGDVQFF.